Below, 29 T cell receptor beta chains from the same sample are listed, as sequenced in a study of long-term antiretroviral therapy in people with HIV. The run of the v3.0 immunoSEQ assay was at survey level. Only in-frame clones appear in the TCRdb table, and some are missing; sequencing was by immunoSEQ multiplex PCR. The sample holds 14,000 or so clones, 65% to 85% seen once. The starting material was unsorted PBMCs, obtained 1.8 years before starting antiretroviral therapy. These receptors all come from a middle-aged woman with HIV.

This clone was seen a few times. The CDR3 DNA follows: TGTGCCAGCTCACCAGAGGACACCGCCATCACCGGGGAGCTGTTTTTT. Protein: CASSPEDTAITGELFF. This chain joins TRBV18 and TRBJ2-2; a weak D match, TRBD1 (5 bases). V was pared by 2 bases and J by 4 bases, with 14 bases between. The CDR3 contains 16 residues. Germline V gives CDR1 KGHSH, CDR2 LQKENI.

This clone was seen only a few times. Here the CDR3 reads CASSSLRDANQPQHF. CDR3 bases: TGTGCCAGCAGTTCACTACGGGACGCAAATCAGCCCCAGCATTTT. This chain connects TRBV6-1 to TRBJ1-5, with D possibly being TRBD1 (5 bases). The V and J ends lost 5 bases and 4 bases respectively, with 15 bases between them. The CDR3 has 15 amino acids. Germline CDR1 reads MNHNS; CDR2 reads SASEGT.

The rearrangement uses TRBV28 and TRBJ2-3; D is perhaps TRBD1 or TRBD2 (7 bases each). Germline CDR1 is MDHEN and CDR2 is SYDVKM. V dropped 6 bases and J dropped 1 base, with 17 bases sitting between them. This CDR3 is built from 16 residues. In DNA, the CDR3 is TGTGCCAGCAGCTGGGAGGGGGCGCGAGGCACAGATACGCAGTATTTT. Translating it yields CASSWEGARGTDTQYF.

The V and J genes are TRBV4-2 and TRBJ2-3; D not resolved. The CDR3 totals 16 residues. Germline assignment: CDR1 LGHNA and CDR2 YNFKEQ. The germline V and J ends were trimmed by 0 bases and 2 bases, with 12 bases remaining between them. The CDR3 spells CASSQEGGVVTDTQYF. The CDR3 nucleotides are TGTGCCAGCAGCCAAGAAGGCGGAGTGGTCACAGATACGCAGTATTTT.

The chain is built from TRBV5-5 and TRBJ1-3, with 9 bases lining up with TRBD1. Germline V CDR1 and CDR2: SGHKS, YYEKEE (reference sequence). This CDR3 has 18 residues. V lost 4 bases and J lost 2; bases outside the gene matches: 13. The CDR3 DNA is TGTGCCAGCAGCGACCGGGACAGGGACTCCCTCGCTGGAAACACCATATATTTT. Translated: CASSDRDRDSLAGNTIYF.

V is TRBV4-1 and J is TRBJ1-2; weak D call: TRBD1 (5 bases). V was pared by 1 base and J by 4 bases, with 13 bases between. Looked up from germline, CDR1 is MGHRA and CDR2 is YSYEKL. The length of the CDR3 is 15 residues. DNA for the CDR3: TGCGCCAGCAGCCAAGGCCAGGGCCGAGGCTATGGCTACACCTTC. Encoded protein: CASSQGQGRGYGYTF.

The V and J genes are TRBV6-5 and TRBJ1-4; D remains unclear. CDR3 length equals 13 residues. Germline V gene sequence: CDR1 MNHEY, CDR2 SVGAGI. V shed 0 bases and J shed 8 bases, with 7 bases lying between them. Written as DNA, the CDR3 is TGTGCCAGCAGTTACTCGGGAGTGGAAAAACTGTTTTTT. Its protein product is CASSYSGVEKLFF.

The chain carries TRBV11-1 and TRBJ2-1; 8 bases are shared with TRBD2. The germline V gene has CDR1 SGHAT and CDR2 FQDESV (reference sequence). V lost 2 bases, J lost 8 bases, and 8 bases stayed unmatched. The CDR3 is 15 residues long. The CDR3 DNA reads as TGTGCCAGCAGCTTATATTTGCGGGAGGACTATGAGCAGTTCTTC. This sequence encodes CASSLYLREDYEQFF.

The chain has TRBV9 and TRBJ2-7; 10 bases map to TRBD2. Germline V CDR1 and CDR2: SGDLS, YYNGEE. The CDR3 extends over 15 amino acids. V lost 4 bases to trimming and J lost 5 bases; unmatched junction nucleotides: 9. The CDR3 region is CASSFGAGGPNEQYF. As DNA, the CDR3 is TGTGCCAGCAGCTTTGGAGCGGGAGGGCCTAACGAGCAGTACTTC.

The chain joins TRBV2 to TRBJ1-5; D unclear. V lost 5 bases to trimming and J lost 0 bases, with 8 bases between them. In germline, CDR1 is SNHLY, CDR2 FYNNEI. There are 14 residues in the CDR3. The DNA for the CDR3 is TGTGCCAGCAGTTCAGACGGTAGCAATCAGCCCCAGCATTTT. It is translated as CASSSDGSNQPQHF.

V usage is TRBV27 and J usage is TRBJ2-7; 7 nucleotides align to TRBD1. Germline V gene data show CDR1 as MNHEY and CDR2 as SMNVEV (reference sequence). CDR3 length: 13 residues. With V trimmed by 4 bases and J by 2 bases, 2 bases remained unmatched. The CDR3 is CASSWTGTYEQYF. The CDR3 nucleotides are TGTGCCAGCAGTTGGACAGGTACCTACGAGCAGTACTTC.

The chain recombines TRBV7-9 with TRBJ2-7, with TRBD2 identical over 12 bases. The CDR3 sequence is 16 residues long. CDR1 and CDR2 from the germline V gene are SEHNR and FQNEAQ (reference sequence). V gave up 5 bases and J gave up 2 bases; unmatched junction bases: 7. DNA for the CDR3: TGTGCCAGCAGCCCACAGACTAGCGGGAGTACCTACGAGCAGTACTTC. It yields the protein CASSPQTSGSTYEQYF.

The chain is built from TRBV7-8 and TRBJ2-7, with 7 bases lining up with TRBD1. The CDR3 totals 13 residues. With V trimmed by 4 bases and J by 3 bases, 3 bases remained unmatched. Germline V lookup: CDR1 SGHVS, CDR2 FQNEAQ. CDR3 sequence: CASSYRDSYEQYF. Written as DNA, the CDR3 is TGTGCCAGCAGCTATCGGGACAGCTACGAGCAGTACTTC.

The chain uses TRBV5-1 and TRBJ2-3; the D gene is possibly TRBD2 (6 bases). Germline-derived CDR1 and CDR2 are SGHRS and YFSETQ. The ends were cut back, 4 bases at V and 2 bases at J, with 17 bases in the middle. CDR3 size: 16 residues. The CDR3 region has the DNA TGCGCCAGCAGCCGTGGGGAGGTCGAGTACACAGATACGCAGTATTTT. It is translated as CASSRGEVEYTDTQYF.

The chain recombines TRBV6-1 with TRBJ2-3; D is uncertain. The germline gives CDR1 MNHNS, CDR2 SASEGT. This CDR3 has 16 amino acids. Trimming took 1 base from V and 1 from J, leaving 12 bases between them. As DNA, the CDR3 is TGTGCCAGCAGTGAAGAGGCGGCAGATCGCACAGATACGCAGTATTTT. It specifies CASSEEAADRTDTQYF.

The chain joins TRBV25-1 to TRBJ2-1; no firm D call. V gave up 1 base and J gave up 7 bases, with 8 bases separating them. CDR1 and CDR2 from the germline V gene are MGHDK and SYGVNS. The CDR3 sequence is 13 residues long. The CDR3 protein is CASSEWDHNEQFF. The DNA of the CDR3 is TGTGCCAGCAGTGAATGGGATCATAATGAGCAGTTCTTC.

This chain uses TRBV6-5 with TRBJ2-1, with D perhaps matching TRBD1 (6 bases). Trimming pared 4 bases from V and 0 bases from J, leaving 13 bases between. This CDR3 is 16 amino acids long. CDR1 MNHEY and CDR2 SVGAGI come from the germline V gene. The CDR3 DNA follows: TGTGCCAGCAGTTCCGACAGGCCCGGCTCCTACAATGAGCAGTTCTTC. Translated: CASSSDRPGSYNEQFF.

This chain uses TRBV5-1 with TRBJ2-3; 7 nucleotides align to TRBD2. With 7 bases clipped from V and 3 bases from J, the junction kept 14 bases outside the gene matches. The CDR3 runs 16 residues. From germline, CDR1 is SGHRS and CDR2 YFSETQ. This CDR3 reads CASSLGAGPPTDTQYF. The CDR3, as DNA: TGCGCCAGCTCCCTCGGAGCGGGGCCGCCGACAGATACGCAGTATTTT. The full variable domain, with the rest looked up from reference TRBV5-1 and TRBJ2-3, is KAGVTQTPRYLIKTRGQQVTLSCSPISGHRSVSWYQQTPGQGLQFLFEYFSETQRNKGNFPGRFSGRQFSNSRSEMNVSTLELGDSALYLCASSLGAGPPTDTQYFGPGTRLTVL.

The CDR3 here is CASSLTQDPSSAEAFF. For the CDR3, the DNA is TGTGCCAGCAGCCTTACGCAGGACCCCTCGAGCGCTGAAGCTTTCTTT. The genes are TRBV28 and TRBJ1-1; D is unresolved. CDR1 and CDR2 (germline): MDHEN, SYDVKM. Trimming removed 6 bases at V and 6 bases at J, with 23 bases between. The CDR3 has 16 amino acids.

The J gene is TRBJ2-4, the V gene TRBV11-3; the D is unclear. Germline CDR1 SGHNT, CDR2 YENEEA. CDR3 length: 13 amino acids. The germline V and J ends were trimmed by 4 bases and 9 bases, with 13 bases remaining between them. The CDR3 here is CASSWNRETIQYF. The DNA for the CDR3 is TGTGCCAGCAGCTGGAACCGAGAGACCATTCAGTACTTC.

This clone has only a few counts. The junction differs from germline at one of its ends, possibly a read error. The chain recombines TRBV2 with TRBJ2-2; 10 bases are shared with TRBD2. CDR1 SNHLY and CDR2 FYNNEI come from the germline V gene. This CDR3 region has 15 residues. This CDR3 is CASREGLANPGELFF. Here the CDR3 DNA reads TGTGCCAGCAGGGAGGGACTAGCGAACCCCGGGGAGCTGTTTTTT. Drawing the rest from reference TRBV2 and TRBJ2-2, the complete variable domain is EPEVTQTPSHQVTQMGQEVILRCVPISNHLYFYWYRQILGQKVEFLVSFYNNEISEKSEIFDDQFSVERPDGSNFTLKIRSTKLEDSAMYFCASREGLANPGELFFGEGSRLTVL.

This clone is a singleton in its sample. The chain uses TRBV11-3 and TRBJ2-2; 14 bases match TRBD2. J was trimmed by 4 bases and V by 5 bases; bases with no gene match: 3. The length of the CDR3 is 16 residues. Per germline, CDR1 SGHNT and CDR2 YENEEA. The CDR3 DNA reads as TGTGCCAGCAGCGAGGGACTAGCGGGAGTCACCGGGGAGCTGTTTTTT. It yields the protein CASSEGLAGVTGELFF. Full variable domain (rest looked up from reference TRBV11-3 and TRBJ2-2): EAGVVQSPRYKIIEKKQPVAFWCNPISGHNTLYWYLQNLGQGPELLIRYENEEAVDDSQLPKDRFSAERLKGVDSTLKIQPAELGDSAVYLCASSEGLAGVTGELFFGEGSRLTVL.

The rearrangement joins TRBV7-2 to TRBJ2-5; a possible D gene is TRBD2 (5 bases). In germline, CDR1 is SGHTA, CDR2 FQGNSA. The CDR3 has 14 residues. The germline V and J ends were trimmed by 3 bases and 8 bases, with 16 bases remaining between them. CDR3 bases: TGTGCCAGCAGCTTGGAGACTACTGACAAAACCCAGTACTTC. Residues: CASSLETTDKTQYF.

The rearrangement joins TRBV28 to TRBJ2-7; 7 bases are shared with TRBD2. Germline V gene sequence: CDR1 MDHEN, CDR2 SYDVKM. The CDR3 sequence is 15 residues long. Unmatched junction bases numbered 12, after V lost 3 bases and J lost 7 bases. For the CDR3, the DNA is TGTGCCAGCAGTTTGAGGGGAGGGCCCTCTTGGGAGCAGTACTTC. Amino acids: CASSLRGGPSWEQYF.

The chain is built from TRBV10-3 and TRBJ2-2, with 7 bases matching TRBD1. The CDR3 contains 14 residues. Germline V gene lookup returns CDR1 ENHRY and CDR2 SYGVKD. V trimming: 10 bases; J trimming: 1 base; junction bases outside the gene matches: 6. Here the CDR3 reads CATSGQMNTGELFF. CDR3 sequence (DNA): TGTGCCACATCGGGACAGATGAACACCGGGGAGCTGTTTTTT.

This clone came up a few times. The rearrangement joins TRBV4-1 to TRBJ2-1, with 12 bases matching TRBD2. The trim removed 4 bases at V and 7 bases at J, leaving 8 bases unmatched. The CDR3 is 16 residues long. Germline-derived CDR1 and CDR2 are MGHRA and YSYEKL. The chain's CDR3 is CASSPILAGGRNEQFF. CDR3 in DNA: TGCGCCAGCAGCCCTATCCTAGCGGGAGGGAGGAATGAGCAGTTCTTC.

The chain is built from TRBV7-2 and TRBJ2-5; either TRBD1 or TRBD2 may fit D (6 bases each). This CDR3 is built from 14 residues. Per the germline V gene, CDR1 is SGHTA and CDR2 is FQGNSA. V lost 2 bases, J lost 5 bases, and 12 bases lay in between. CDR3 amino acids: CASSLMGGGETQYF. The CDR3 coding sequence is TGTGCCAGCAGCTTAATGGGGGGCGGGGAGACCCAGTACTTC.

This chain connects TRBV10-3 to TRBJ2-1, with a tentative D call TRBD2 (7 bases). This CDR3 has 17 residues. The V end lost 4 bases, the J end lost 0 bases, and 16 bases lay between the germline ends. Germline CDR1 is ENHRY and CDR2 is SYGVKD. DNA for the CDR3: TGTGCCATCAGTGGACAAGTGGGGGGGGCCTCCTACAATGAGCAGTTCTTC. Its translation: CAISGQVGGASYNEQFF.

The V gene is TRBV10-3, the J gene TRBJ2-5, with D perhaps TRBD2 (6 bases). CDR3 length equals 15 residues. Trimming stripped 6 bases from V and 0 bases from J, with 14 bases between. Germline CDR1 and CDR2: ENHRY and SYGVKD. CDR3 region: CAISLATFYQETQYF. The DNA for the CDR3 is TGTGCCATCAGCCTAGCGACCTTCTACCAAGAGACCCAGTACTTC.